These 18 T cell receptor beta chains came from one sample sequenced in a study of T cell responses to AZD1222 COVID-19 vaccine. TCRdb's table, derived via immunoSEQ multiplex PCR, lists solely in-frame clones and lacks some. Of around 85,000 clones detected, 90% appear once; the ten largest clones hold 1.3% to 1.5%. This material consisted of peripheral blood, taken 28 days after the second AZD1222 dose. These receptors all stem from an adult who received the AZD1222 COVID-19 vaccine.

The genes are TRBV6-2 or TRBV6-3 and TRBJ2-5; no clear D. The CDR3 has 15 amino acids. Germline loops: CDR1 MNHEY, CDR2 SVGEGT. The ends were cut back, 6 bases at V and 2 bases at J, with 16 bases in the middle. DNA of the CDR3: TGTGCCAGCAGCCCCGACCCGTGGAATCAAGAGACCCAGTACTTC. Translated: CASSPDPWNQETQYF.

The V gene is TRBV5-4, the J gene TRBJ1-2; TRBD1 might be the D (5 bases). Germline-derived CDR1 and CDR2 are SGHNT and YYREEE (reference sequence). The germline V and J ends were trimmed by 0 bases and 4 bases, with 7 bases remaining between them. The CDR3 is 13 amino acids. The DNA for the CDR3 is TGTGCCAGCAGCTTGGTGGGGACCTATGGCTACACCTTC. This translates into CASSLVGTYGYTF.

This chain uses TRBV28 with TRBJ2-2; TRBD1 aligns across 10 bases. The length of the CDR3 is 16 residues. The V and J ends lost 4 bases and 1 base, in that order; junction bases with no gene match: 3. Germline V gene sequence: CDR1 MDHEN, CDR2 SYDVKM. CDR3 loop: CASSSGDRGNTGELFF. DNA for the CDR3: TGTGCCAGCAGTTCCGGGGACAGGGGGAACACCGGGGAGCTGTTTTTT.

The rearrangement uses TRBV11-3 and TRBJ1-6; TRBD1 is a possible D gene (6 bases). Germline V gene data show CDR1 as SGHNT and CDR2 as YENEEA. Trimming took off 6 bases at V and 3 bases at J, with 12 bases between the two ends. The CDR3 has 15 residues. This CDR3 is CASRQGNIYNSPLHF. In DNA form, the CDR3 reads TGTGCCAGCAGACAGGGTAACATCTATAATTCACCCCTCCACTTT.

This clone was detected only once. The V gene is TRBV24-1, the J gene TRBJ2-2, with 8 bases aligning to TRBD1. The CDR3 contains 13 residues. Per the germline V gene, CDR1 is KGHDR and CDR2 is SFDVKD. The junction had 3 bases not matched to a gene; V was cut back by 10 bases and J by 3 bases. CDR3 amino acids: CATGGQDTGELFF. The CDR3 nucleotides are TGTGCCACGGGGGGACAGGACACCGGGGAGCTGTTTTTT.

This chain uses TRBV7-8 with TRBJ2-2; TRBD2 agrees at 16 bases. Germline V gene lookup returns CDR1 SGHVS and CDR2 FQNEAQ. The length of the CDR3 is 21 residues. V lost 5 bases and J lost 6; bases outside the gene matches: 18. The CDR3, as DNA: TGTGCCAGCAGCCCCCTTCGCCTGGGACTAGCGGGGGGGCCTGCTGCCGGGGAGCTGTTTTTT. Amino acid sequence: CASSPLRLGLAGGPAAGELFF.

CDR3 in amino acids: CASSRVGPGDTQYF. The DNA of the CDR3 is TGTGCCAGCAGCCGAGTCGGCCCCGGGGATACGCAGTATTTT. V usage is TRBV5-6 and J usage is TRBJ2-3; no firm D call. Germline V lookup: CDR1 SGHDT, CDR2 YYEEEE. CDR3 length: 14 residues. The germline V and J ends were trimmed by 4 bases and 6 bases, with 15 bases remaining between them.

In DNA form, the CDR3 reads TGTGCCAGCAGCTTGGCAGGACAGACTTACTATGGCTACACCTTC. This encodes CASSLAGQTYYGYTF. The chain uses TRBV5-5 and TRBJ1-2, with a tentative D call TRBD1 (6 bases). This CDR3 is built from 15 residues. The germline V gene has CDR1 SGHKS and CDR2 YYEKEE (reference sequence). Trimming cost V 0 bases and J 3 bases, with 12 bases left between them.

Of note for this clone: Other nucleotide sequences from this sample produce the same CDR3. This sequence joins TRBV28 and TRBJ2-3; D assignment may be TRBD1 or TRBD2 (5 bases each). This CDR3 region has 15 residues. V dropped 6 bases and J dropped 2 bases, with 15 bases sitting between them. Germline V gene data show CDR1 as MDHEN and CDR2 as SYDVKM. CDR3 nucleotides: TGTGCCAGCAGCCTTCCAGGGAGCCTCACAGATACGCAGTATTTT. It codes for CASSLPGSLTDTQYF.

The gene calls are TRBV27 and TRBJ1-6, with a tentative D call TRBD1 (5 bases). The CDR3 is 11 residues long. Between the trimmed V and J ends, which lost 4 bases and 13 bases, there was a span of 8 bases. Germline V gene sequence: CDR1 MNHEY, CDR2 SMNVEV (reference sequence). The CDR3 here is CASSSGGPLHF. CDR3 nucleotide sequence: TGTGCCAGCAGTTCGGGGGGTCCCCTCCACTTT.

V usage is TRBV19 and J usage is TRBJ2-3, with 7 bases matching TRBD1. The junction had 9 bases not matched to a gene; V was cut back by 5 bases and J by 4 bases. CDR1 LNHDA and CDR2 SQIVND come from the germline V gene (reference sequence). CDR3 size: 15 residues. In DNA, the CDR3 is TGTGCCAGTAGTTCCTCAGGGGGTCGGTCAGATACGCAGTATTTT. This sequence encodes CASSSSGGRSDTQYF.

The gene calls are TRBV5-5 and TRBJ2-5; perhaps TRBD2 as D (5 bases). CDR3 length: 15 residues. Trimming stripped 2 bases from V and 5 bases from J, with 16 bases between. Germline CDR1 and CDR2: SGHKS and YYEKEE (reference sequence). CDR3 nucleotides: TGTGCCAGCAGCTTCACACCGGGAACTTCGGAGACCCAGTACTTC. Translating gives CASSFTPGTSETQYF.

V and J are TRBV7-3 and TRBJ2-1; TRBD2 might be the D (6 bases). Deletions cut 1 base from V and 1 base from J, with 11 bases between. The CDR3 length is 16 residues. In germline, CDR1 is SGHTA, CDR2 FQGTGA. CDR3 bases: TGTGCCAGCAGCTTAAGTAGGGACTCTTCCTACAATGAGCAGTTCTTC. Its translation is CASSLSRDSSYNEQFF.

Here the CDR3 reads CASRYGRSYEQYF. In nucleotides, the CDR3 is TGTGCCAGCAGATACGGGCGCTCCTACGAGCAGTACTTC. This sequence joins TRBV27 and TRBJ2-7; D unresolved. The length of the CDR3 is 13 residues. Trimming shortened V by 6 bases and J by 0 bases, and 9 bases separated the two germline ends. Germline V gene lookup returns CDR1 MNHEY and CDR2 SMNVEV (reference sequence).

This rearrangement joins TRBV7-9 to TRBJ1-1; D ambiguous. This CDR3 contains 12 residues. Trimming took 0 bases from V and 4 from J, leaving 3 bases between them. CDR1 and CDR2 from the germline V gene are SEHNR and FQNEAQ (reference sequence). CDR3 DNA: TGTGCCAGCAGCTTAGCATTCACTGAAGCTTTCTTT. This sequence encodes CASSLAFTEAFF.

This chain links TRBV15 with TRBJ2-7; D ambiguous. Trimming took 0 bases from V and 1 from J, leaving 4 bases between them. The V gene's germline CDR1 is LNHNV and CDR2 YYDKDF (reference sequence). This CDR3 has 13 residues. The CDR3 spells CATSRDESYEQYF. The CDR3 DNA follows: TGTGCCACCAGCAGAGATGAATCCTACGAGCAGTACTTC.

In this sample, this clone turned up a few times. The V gene is TRBV5-4, the J gene TRBJ1-2, with TRBD1 as a possible D gene (5 bases). Trimming cost V 1 base and J 4 bases, with 11 bases left between them. Germline CDR1 and CDR2: SGHNT and YYREEE (reference sequence). This CDR3 has 14 residues. CDR3 nucleotides: TGTGCCAGCAGCTTGAGGGGTGCGAGCTATGGCTACACCTTC. Translation gives CASSLRGASYGYTF.

The chain combines TRBV4-1 with TRBJ1-1; D unclear. This CDR3 region has 15 residues. The V gene's germline CDR1 is MGHRA and CDR2 YSYEKL. Trimming took 1 base from V and 3 from J, leaving 12 bases between them. As DNA, the CDR3 is TGCGCCAGCAGCCAAGTAGGGCTGGGCGACACTGAAGCTTTCTTT. Translating gives CASSQVGLGDTEAFF.